The clone carrying this T cell receptor (beta chain) appeared a single time. Antigen: not known. The data were produced by immunoSEQ multiplex PCR, yet TCRdb's version contains in-frame clones alone and is incomplete. The sample lists tens of thousands of clones, roughly 76% occurring once. This specimen comes from a study of memory CD4+ T cells and cytomegalovirus serostatus. Points from the study as a whole: CD4+ memory repertoires contained about two fifths of the roughly 160 reported CMV TCRbeta sequences.

V lost 4 bases, J lost 7 bases, and 6 bases stayed unmatched. Per germline, CDR1 MDHEN and CDR2 SYDVKM. CDR3 length: 14 residues. The sort gate was single viable CD3+CD4+CD8-CD45RO+ cells for memory CD4+ T cells. Serum IgG to CMV pp150, pp28, p38 and p52 defined serostatus. This chain links TRBV28 with TRBJ1-5, with 8 bases that match TRBD1. Sequencing was carried out using memory CD4+ T cells from blood. The TCR was taken from an adult in good health and CMV-seropositive. The CDR3 spells CASSSWDRIQPQHF. CDR3 DNA: TGTGCCAGCAGTTCATGGGACAGGATCCAGCCCCAGCATTTT.